These T cell receptor beta chains were read from a single sample in a study of identical twins. TCRdb fed the 5' RACE reads into MiXCR, producing one record per CDR3 protein. The repertoire holds about 220,000 distinct CDR3 sequences, with 6.5% as singletons. In addition, the sample was reused for a study of T cells expressing NK-cell markers.

What was sequenced was CD8+ T cells sorted from blood. These receptors all stem from a woman aged 18-29 years in good health. Both conserved end residues are part of each CDR3. D genes are given only for firm matches. The size of a clone is reported for some rows only, either as once, few or many, or as a class for expanded clones.

d_call	v_call	clone_size	j_call	cdr3_aa	cdr3_nt
NA	TRBV4-2	NA	TRBJ1-4	CAMGPGLLGWTLLF	TGTGCCATGGGCCCCGGGCTCCTCGGCTGGACACTGCTTTTT
NA	TRBV6-2/TRBV6-3	many	TRBJ2-7	CASISGPYEQYF	TGTGCCAGCATTAGCGGTCCCTACGAGCAGTACTTC
NA	TRBV12-3/TRBV12-4	many	TRBJ2-1	CASSRGQFNEQFF	TGTGCCAGCAGCCGTGGACAGTTTAATGAGCAGTTCTTC
NA	TRBV29-1	many	TRBJ2-1	CSVEGGREINNEQFF	TGCAGCGTTGAAGGGGGGCGGGAAATAAACAATGAGCAGTTCTTC
TRBD1	TRBV9	many	TRBJ2-3	CASSVEQGELRDTQYF	TGTGCCAGCAGCGTAGAACAGGGGGAATTGAGAGATACGCAGTATTTT
TRBD1	TRBV6-5	few	TRBJ2-1	CASSSIRDRNEQFF	TGTGCCAGCAGTTCCATCCGGGACAGGAATGAGCAGTTCTTC
NA	TRBV29-1	few	TRBJ2-4	CSVPSSARNIQYF	TGCAGCGTACCCTCCAGCGCGCGCAACATTCAGTACTTC
NA	TRBV12-3/TRBV12-4	many	TRBJ2-7	CASSPLLAGYEQYF	TGTGCCAGCAGTCCACTCCTGGCGGGCTACGAGCAGTACTTC
NA	TRBV27	few	TRBJ2-7	CASSSRDEQPIYEQYF	TGTGCCAGCAGTTCCCGGGACGAGCAGCCCATCTACGAGCAGTACTTC
NA	TRBV12-3/TRBV12-4	many	TRBJ1-4	CASSADREKLFF	TGTGCCAGCAGCGCTGATAGGGAAAAACTGTTTTTT
NA	TRBV5-1	NA	TRBJ2-7	CASRPPGTREQYF	TGCGCCAGCAGACCCCCGGGAACTCGCGAGCAGTACTTC
NA	TRBV5-1	many	TRBJ1-6	CASSLDNSPLHF	TGCGCCAGCAGCTTGGACAATTCACCCCTCCACTTT
NA	TRBV24-1	many	TRBJ2-1	CATSDAWDGNNEQFF	TGTGCCACCAGTGATGCCTGGGACGGCAACAATGAGCAGTTCTTC
TRBD1	TRBV27	few	TRBJ2-7	CASSSGTGISYEQYF	TGTGCCAGCAGTTCCGGGACAGGGATATCCTACGAGCAGTACTTC
NA	TRBV12-3/TRBV12-4	few	TRBJ1-5	CASQGGGGQPQHF	TGTGCCAGCCAAGGGGGGGGTGGACAGCCCCAGCATTTT
NA	TRBV10-3	many	TRBJ2-1	CASTPDRWHEQFF	TGTGCCAGCACTCCCGACAGGTGGCATGAGCAGTTCTTC
NA	TRBV2	few	TRBJ2-7	CASIERYYEQYF	TGTGCCAGCATCGAGCGGTACTACGAGCAGTACTTC
NA	TRBV5-1	NA	TRBJ2-1	CASSLELAPLNEQFF	TGCGCCAGCAGCTTAGAACTAGCTCCCCTCAATGAGCAGTTCTTC
NA	TRBV12-3/TRBV12-4	many	TRBJ2-3	CASRDGPKAYF	TGTGCCAGCAGGGACGGGCCGAAGGCTTATTTT
TRBD1	TRBV5-1	many	TRBJ2-7	CASSDPRDRDNEQYF	TGCGCCAGCTCGGATCCCCGGGACAGGGACAACGAGCAGTACTTC
NA	TRBV5-6	NA	TRBJ2-1	CASSIGIPGNEQFF	TGTGCCAGCAGTATCGGGATTCCGGGTAATGAGCAGTTCTTC
TRBD1	TRBV7-9	NA	TRBJ1-2	CASSSTGTDYGYTF	TGTGCCAGCAGCTCCACCGGGACAGACTATGGCTACACCTTC
NA	TRBV7-6	few	TRBJ2-7	CASSWGAGHYEQYF	TGTGCCAGCAGCTGGGGGGCAGGCCACTACGAGCAGTACTTC
NA	TRBV12-3/TRBV12-4	few	TRBJ2-1	CASSSPGVSYNEQFF	TGTGCCAGCAGTTCCCCCGGGGTCTCCTACAATGAGCAGTTCTTC
TRBD2	TRBV20-1	NA	TRBJ2-3	CRGLAGGTDTQYF	TGCAGAGGACTAGCGGGAGGGACAGATACGCAGTATTTT
TRBD1	TRBV9	few	TRBJ2-7	CASSVGGQGVYEQYF	TGTGCCAGCAGCGTTGGGGGACAGGGGGTCTACGAGCAGTACTTC
NA	TRBV6-1	few	TRBJ2-7	CASSEEWASRFEQYF	TGTGCCAGCAGTGAAGAGTGGGCCTCCCGGTTCGAGCAGTACTTC
TRBD1	TRBV29-1	few	TRBJ2-6	CSVGDRVGGANVLTF	TGCAGCGTTGGGGACAGGGTCGGTGGGGCCAACGTCCTGACTTTC
NA	TRBV6-1	many	TRBJ2-1	CASKSGGSSYNEQFF	TGTGCCAGCAAATCCGGAGGGAGCTCCTACAATGAGCAGTTCTTC
NA	TRBV7-2	NA	TRBJ1-1	CASSFSLEGTEAFF	TGTGCCAGCAGCTTTAGTCTTGAGGGAACTGAAGCTTTCTTT
TRBD2	TRBV5-1	NA	TRBJ2-1	CASSMTSGGRSSYNEQFF	TGCGCCAGCAGCATGACTAGCGGGGGGCGGAGCTCCTACAATGAGCAGTTCTTC